The TCR beta chain described here comes from a study of identical twins. Findings of the study overall: Models predicted too little out-of-frame TCR alpha sharing in monozygotic twins. Insertion counts were lower in abundant cord blood beta clonotypes, a trend that memory repertoires did not show.

Trimming took off 5 bases at V and 0 bases at J, with 14 bases between the two ends. The CDR3 runs to 14 residues. Germline CDR1 DFQATT, CDR2 SNEGSKA (reference sequence). This clonotype was observed a handful of times. Its antigen is still unknown. A universal primer site came from template switching; cDNA carried unique molecular identifiers. From the 5' RACE reads, TCRdb called clonotypes with MiXCR, one entry per CDR3 protein. Among 1.5 million to 2 million distinct CDR3 sequences listed, roughly a third were seen once. Input material: cord blood. This sequence joins TRBV20-1 and TRBJ2-7; D is perhaps TRBD1 (6 bases). The receptor comes from a newborn girl in good health. The CDR3 sequence is CSAQRTVGSYEQYF. The CDR3 region has the DNA TGCAGTGCTCAACGGACAGTGGGCTCCTACGAGCAGTACTTC.